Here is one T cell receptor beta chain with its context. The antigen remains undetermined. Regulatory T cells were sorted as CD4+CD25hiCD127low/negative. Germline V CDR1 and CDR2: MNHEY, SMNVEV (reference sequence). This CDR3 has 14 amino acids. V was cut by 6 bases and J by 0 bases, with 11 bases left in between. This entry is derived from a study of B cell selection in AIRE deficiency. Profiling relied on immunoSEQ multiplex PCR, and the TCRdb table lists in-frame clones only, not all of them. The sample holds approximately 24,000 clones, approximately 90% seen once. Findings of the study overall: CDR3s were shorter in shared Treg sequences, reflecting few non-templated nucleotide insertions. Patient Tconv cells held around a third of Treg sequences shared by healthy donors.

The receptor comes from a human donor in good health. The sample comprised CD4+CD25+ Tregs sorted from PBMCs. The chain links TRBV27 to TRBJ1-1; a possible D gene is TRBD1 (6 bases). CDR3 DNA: TGTGCCAGCAGGCCGGACAGAATGAACACTGAAGCTTTCTTT. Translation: CASRPDRMNTEAFF.